This paragraph reports one T cell receptor beta chain. As yet, its antigen is unknown. With 0 bases removed from V and 7 bases from J, the gap between germline ends came to 6 bases. The germline V gene has CDR1 SGHVS and CDR2 FQNEAQ. This CDR3 spans 13 amino acids. The primer mix had 60 Vbeta and 13 Jbeta primers. Only in-frame clones appear in the TCRdb table, and some are missing; sequencing was by immunoSEQ multiplex PCR. The sample lists fewer than 250,000 clones; over 60% were seen once. The data are from a study of cytomegalovirus exposure and HLA in healthy donors. Study observations and caveats: It was confirmed in vitro that three of the CMV-associated chains were specific for CMV antigens. The authors later found HLA-associated TCR beta chains more clonally expanded than equally common others. When analyzed later, a missense DCLRE1C variant was found to be linked to TCR beta V- and J-gene trimming. An observed cluster of highly shared sequence variants was recorded as a likely sequencing artifact.

The sequencing sample was made of PBMCs. This receptor was obtained from a middle-aged woman in good health and CMV-seronegative. This chain joins TRBV7-8 and TRBJ2-2; possible D gene TRBD2, 5 bases. This chain's CDR3 is CASSLAAGGELFF. The CDR3 DNA reads as TGTGCCAGCAGCTTAGCCGCGGGCGGGGAGCTGTTTTTT. The variable domain in full, completed from reference TRBV7-8 and TRBJ2-2, reads GAGVSQSPRYKVAKRGQDVALRCDPISGHVSLFWYQQALGQGPEFLTYFQNEAQLDKSGLPSDRFFAERPEGSVSTLKIQRTQQEDSAVYLCASSLAAGGELFFGEGSRLTVL.